This T cell receptor (beta chain) was profiled in a study of read filtering for tumor transcriptome and immune sequencing. Study in general: The cohort had 17 to 20 men and under 15 women aged about 47 to 80, mean roughly 70 years. Revised staging placed eight or nine patients in R-ISS I, over 15 in II, six or seven in III. Overall study findings and caveats: Correlation between methods rose after single-read clonotypes were removed.

This clonotype showed up many times. As yet, its antigen is unknown. The CDR3 spans 12 residues. Trimming pared 1 base from V and 4 bases from J, leaving 5 bases between. CDR1 SGHDT and CDR2 YYEEEE come from the germline V gene. Molecular barcoded adaptors covering alpha/delta and beta/gamma chains were used on about 0.4 ug RNA. TCRdb recomputed calls from the reads with MiXCR, one row per CDR3 protein. The sample contains about 39,000 distinct CDR3 sequences, around 15% of which appear only once. The chain carries TRBV5-6 and TRBJ2-5; no definite D call. The sequenced material came from a population of CD138-negative cells sorted from bone marrow. The clonotype was recovered from a donor at least 40 years old with multiple myeloma. The CDR3: CASSLNVETQYF. In nucleotides, the CDR3 is TGTGCCAGCAGCTTGAACGTAGAGACCCAGTACTTC.